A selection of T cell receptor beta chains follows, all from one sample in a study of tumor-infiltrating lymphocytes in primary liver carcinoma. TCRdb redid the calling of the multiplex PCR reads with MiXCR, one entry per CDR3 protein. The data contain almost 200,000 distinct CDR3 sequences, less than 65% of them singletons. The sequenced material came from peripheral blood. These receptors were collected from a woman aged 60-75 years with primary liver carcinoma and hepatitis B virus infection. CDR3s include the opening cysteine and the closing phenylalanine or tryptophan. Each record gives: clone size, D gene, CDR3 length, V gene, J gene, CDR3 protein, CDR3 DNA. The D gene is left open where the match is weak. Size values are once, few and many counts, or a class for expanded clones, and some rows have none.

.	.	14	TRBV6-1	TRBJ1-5	CASSEAGVDQPQHF	TGTGCCAGCAGTGAGGCAGGGGTAGATCAGCCCCAGCATTTT
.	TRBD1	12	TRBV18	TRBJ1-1	CASSDRDTEAFF	TGTGCCAGCTCAGACAGGGACACTGAAGCTTTCTTT
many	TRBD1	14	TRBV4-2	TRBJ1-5	CASSPRQGSQPQHF	TGTGCCAGCAGCCCCAGACAGGGCAGTCAGCCCCAGCATTTT
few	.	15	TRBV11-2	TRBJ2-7	CASNREGGGTYEQYF	TGTGCCAGCAACCGAGAAGGGGGGGGCACCTACGAGCAGTACTTC
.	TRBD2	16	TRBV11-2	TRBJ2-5	CAISPLAGGWQETQYF	TGTGCCATCAGCCCCCTCGCGGGAGGGTGGCAAGAGACCCAGTACTTC
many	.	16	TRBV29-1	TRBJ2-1	CSVEDPLSRSYNEQFF	TGCAGCGTTGAAGACCCCTTGAGCCGCTCCTACAATGAGCAGTTCTTC
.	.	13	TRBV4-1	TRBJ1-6	CASSSHRNSHLHF	TGCGCCAGCAGCTCGCACAGGAATTCACACCTCCACTTT
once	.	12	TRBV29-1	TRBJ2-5	CSVATTQDTQYF	TGCAGCGTCGCGACAACCCAAGATACCCAGTACTTC
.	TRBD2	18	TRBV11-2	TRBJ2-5	CASSSRTSRREGQKTQYF	TGTGCTAGCAGCTCCCGGACTAGCAGGAGGGAGGGGCAGAAGACCCAGTACTTC
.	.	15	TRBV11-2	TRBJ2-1	CASSFIWRDGNEQFF	TGTGCCAGCAGCTTTATCTGGCGGGATGGTAATGAGCAGTTCTTC
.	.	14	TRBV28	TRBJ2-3	CASMTEPSTDTQYF	TGTGCCAGCATGACAGAGCCTAGCACAGATACGCAGTATTTT
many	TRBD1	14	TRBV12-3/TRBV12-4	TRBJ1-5	CASSLRYRGQPQHF	TGTGCCAGCAGTTTACGCTACAGGGGCCAGCCCCAGCATTTT